These T cell receptor beta chains were read from a single sample in a study of breast tumors, draining lymph nodes, adjacent tissues. TCRdb re-derived calls from the multiplex PCR reads in MiXCR, one entry per CDR3 protein. The table lists some 140,000 distinct CDR3 sequences, approximately 22% of them singletons. Sequenced sample: axillary lymph node tissue. These receptor sequences come from a female donor with breast cancer. Some clones in this sample may be carry-over from other donors' samples. Each CDR3 is given with its conserved first and last residue. The D gene is left open where the match is weak. Not every row has a clone size; where given, it reads once, few, many or a size class.

cdr3_aa: CASSYSIAGGSNEQFF; cdr3_nt: TGTGCCAGCAGTTACTCGATAGCGGGAGGATCTAATGAGCAGTTCTTC; d_call: TRBD2; j_call: TRBJ2-1; v_call: TRBV6-6; clone_size: many
cdr3_aa: CASSLEGATSGYTF; cdr3_nt: TGTGCCAGCAGTTTGGAGGGGGCGACGAGTGGCTACACCTTC; d_call: TRBD1; j_call: TRBJ1-2; v_call: TRBV28; clone_size: -
cdr3_aa: CASSIRGSGTSGRRGEQFF; cdr3_nt: TGTGCCAGCAGCATTAGGGGATCCGGGACTAGCGGGAGAAGGGGTGAGCAGTTCTTC; d_call: TRBD2; j_call: TRBJ2-1; v_call: TRBV7-8; clone_size: -
cdr3_aa: CASSLGTSGRANEQFF; cdr3_nt: TGTGCCAGCAGTTTAGGGACTAGCGGGAGGGCCAATGAGCAGTTCTTC; d_call: TRBD2; j_call: TRBJ2-1; v_call: TRBV12-3/TRBV12-4; clone_size: many
cdr3_aa: CASSLRRGAGYNEQFF; cdr3_nt: TGTGCCAGTAGTTTGCGGCGGGGAGCGGGCTACAATGAGCAGTTCTTC; d_call: -; j_call: TRBJ2-1; v_call: TRBV19; clone_size: many
cdr3_aa: CASTRYNERFF; cdr3_nt: TGTGCCAGCACCCGTTACAATGAGCGGTTCTTC; d_call: -; j_call: TRBJ2-1; v_call: TRBV27; clone_size: -
cdr3_aa: CASSLRLRSSYEQYF; cdr3_nt: TGTGCCAGCAGCTTAAGGCTGAGGAGCTCCTACGAGCAGTACTTC; d_call: -; j_call: TRBJ2-7; v_call: TRBV7-6; clone_size: many
cdr3_aa: CASSSRPPSGTGSYNGQFF; cdr3_nt: TGTGCCAGCAGCTCTCGCCCACCCTCCGGGACAGGTTCCTACAATGGGCAGTTCTTC; d_call: TRBD1; j_call: TRBJ2-1; v_call: TRBV6-5; clone_size: -
cdr3_aa: CASSQMTGENSPLHF; cdr3_nt: TGTGCCAGCAGTCAAATGACAGGGGAGAATTCACCCCTCCACTTT; d_call: TRBD1; j_call: TRBJ1-6; v_call: TRBV12-3/TRBV12-4; clone_size: many
cdr3_aa: CASSFGSSPYNEQFF; cdr3_nt: TGTGCCAGCAGCTTCGGTAGCTCCCCCTACAATGAGCAGTTCTTC; d_call: -; j_call: TRBJ2-1; v_call: TRBV5-5; clone_size: many
cdr3_aa: CASSVSSGNYGYTF; cdr3_nt: TGTGCCAGCAGCGTATCTTCCGGAAACTATGGCTACACCTTC; d_call: -; j_call: TRBJ1-2; v_call: TRBV9; clone_size: many
cdr3_aa: CASSDQGAYEQYF; cdr3_nt: TGTGCCAGCAGTGACCAGGGGGCGTACGAGCAGTACTTC; d_call: TRBD1; j_call: TRBJ2-7; v_call: TRBV2; clone_size: many
cdr3_aa: CSARLGLEYNEQFF; cdr3_nt: TGCAGTGCTAGATTAGGACTAGAGTACAATGAGCAGTTCTTC; d_call: TRBD2; j_call: TRBJ2-1; v_call: TRBV20-1; clone_size: few
cdr3_aa: CVSSRREGRADTQYF; cdr3_nt: TGTGTCAGCAGTAGGCGGGAGGGCCGAGCAGATACGCAGTATTTT; d_call: TRBD2; j_call: TRBJ2-3; v_call: TRBV5-4; clone_size: -
cdr3_aa: CASSGGQPVNQPQHF; cdr3_nt: TGTGCCAGCAGCGGGGGACAGCCGGTCAATCAGCCCCAGCATTTT; d_call: TRBD1; j_call: TRBJ1-5; v_call: TRBV5-8; clone_size: many
cdr3_aa: CASSAGTSLRQYF; cdr3_nt: TGTGCCAGCAGTGCCGGGACTAGTCTTAGGCAGTACTTC; d_call: TRBD2; j_call: TRBJ2-7; v_call: TRBV6-5; clone_size: many
cdr3_aa: CASSAIPGGGAPNGYTF; cdr3_nt: TGTGCCAGCAGCGCCATCCCCGGGGGGGGGGCCCCTAATGGCTACACCTTC; d_call: -; j_call: TRBJ1-2; v_call: TRBV7-8; clone_size: many
cdr3_aa: CSVEPPEGGYGYTF; cdr3_nt: TGCAGCGTTGAACCTCCGGAAGGTGGCTATGGCTACACCTTC; d_call: -; j_call: TRBJ1-2; v_call: TRBV29-1; clone_size: many
cdr3_aa: CASSQDSTGGTDTQYF; cdr3_nt: TGTGCCAGCAGCCAAGATTCTACGGGGGGCACAGATACGCAGTATTTT; d_call: -; j_call: TRBJ2-3; v_call: TRBV4-2; clone_size: many
cdr3_aa: CASSPGQSVHTF; cdr3_nt: TGTGCCAGCAGTCCGGGACAGAGTGTTCACACCTTC; d_call: TRBD1; j_call: TRBJ1-2; v_call: TRBV6-4; clone_size: many
cdr3_aa: CASSYTQGGGGHQPSTDTQYF; cdr3_nt: TGTGCCAGCAGTTACACCCAGGGCGGCGGGGGTCATCAACCTAGCACAGATACGCAGTATTTT; d_call: TRBD2; j_call: TRBJ2-3; v_call: TRBV6-8; clone_size: -
cdr3_aa: CASSLGTDRGYEQYF; cdr3_nt: TGTGCCAGCAGCTTAGGCACCGACAGGGGCTACGAGCAGTACTTC; d_call: TRBD1; j_call: TRBJ2-7; v_call: TRBV13; clone_size: many
cdr3_aa: CSEIPSGRGLESSNEQFF; cdr3_nt: TGCAGCGAGATCCCTAGCGGGAGGGGGTTGGAATCAAGCAATGAGCAGTTCTTC; d_call: TRBD2; j_call: TRBJ2-1; v_call: TRBV29-1; clone_size: many
cdr3_aa: CASSHRQGLSGANVLTF; cdr3_nt: TGTGCCAGCAGCCATAGACAGGGCCTATCTGGGGCCAACGTCCTGACTTTC; d_call: TRBD1; j_call: TRBJ2-6; v_call: TRBV28; clone_size: -
cdr3_aa: CASSPRGYEQYF; cdr3_nt: TGCGCCAGCAGCCCCCGGGGCTACGAGCAGTACTTC; d_call: -; j_call: TRBJ2-7; v_call: TRBV5-1; clone_size: many
cdr3_aa: CASTRSTGELFF; cdr3_nt: TGTGCCAGCACCAGGAGCACCGGGGAGCTGTTTTTT; d_call: -; j_call: TRBJ2-2; v_call: TRBV6-6; clone_size: -
cdr3_aa: CAGSARLAGEHTGELFF; cdr3_nt: TGTGCCGGCAGCGCCAGACTAGCAGGAGAACACACCGGGGAGCTGTTTTTT; d_call: TRBD2; j_call: TRBJ2-2; v_call: TRBV11-2; clone_size: -
cdr3_aa: CASSMRGEVNQPQHF; cdr3_nt: TGTGCCAGTAGTATGAGGGGGGAGGTTAATCAGCCCCAGCATTTT; d_call: -; j_call: TRBJ1-5; v_call: TRBV19; clone_size: few
cdr3_aa: CASSQESGSGANVLTF; cdr3_nt: TGTGCCAGCAGCCAAGAATCAGGGTCTGGGGCCAACGTCCTGACTTTC; d_call: -; j_call: TRBJ2-6; v_call: TRBV4-2; clone_size: many
cdr3_aa: CSAPPPGLAGVRGDNEQFF; cdr3_nt: TGCAGTGCTCCCCCACCTGGACTAGCGGGAGTACGGGGTGACAATGAGCAGTTCTTC; d_call: TRBD2; j_call: TRBJ2-1; v_call: TRBV20-1; clone_size: many
cdr3_aa: CASSFSAGQGDTIYF; cdr3_nt: TGTGCCAGCAGTTTTTCCGCGGGACAAGGTGACACCATATATTTT; d_call: -; j_call: TRBJ1-3; v_call: TRBV12-3/TRBV12-4; clone_size: many